This TCR beta chain was captured by sequencing in a study of Tregs in tolerant kidney transplant recipients. The nonmyeloablative bone marrow transplants came from related graft donors, with transient mixed chimerism. Thawed PBMCs were FACS-sorted into unstimulated CD4+CD25+CD127- regulatory T cells, CD4+CD25- non-regulatory cells, CD4 and CD8 cells. This table comes from immunoSEQ multiplex PCR, and its TCRdb copy is limited to in-frame clones, with some not included. The repertoire has 50,000 or so clones, 90% to 95% of them found once; the top ten carry 12% to 15%. There are 17 residues in the CDR3. Trimming pared 1 base from V and 2 bases from J, leaving 15 bases between. Germline CDR1 reads MGHRA; CDR2 reads YSYEKL.

Material: CD8+ T cells from blood (PBMCs), obtained 24 months after the transplant. The rearrangement links TRBV4-1 to TRBJ1-3, with D tentatively TRBD1 (5 bases). The TCR comes from a human patient who received a combined kidney and bone marrow transplant. A share of the T cells may be of graft donor origin. CDR3 sequence (DNA): TGCGCCAGCAGCCAAGGGGGGGATATTGTTCCTGGAAACACCATATATTTT. This gives the protein CASSQGGDIVPGNTIYF.